One and the same sample provided the 25 T cell receptor beta chains below, sequenced in a study of T cell responses to AZD1222 COVID-19 vaccine. The assay was immunoSEQ multiplex PCR, and TCRdb's table has in-frame clones only and misses some. The profile covers about 92,000 clones, with roughly 90% appearing a single time and approximately 30% taken by the ten largest. The sample was peripheral blood, taken on day 0 of AZD1222 vaccination. The receptors were sampled from an adult in good health.

J is TRBJ1-2 and V is TRBV6-5; weak D call: TRBD1 (6 bases). CDR3 length: 15 amino acids. Germline CDR1 MNHEY, CDR2 SVGAGI. Trimming stripped 9 bases from V and 3 bases from J, with 20 bases between. The CDR3 loop is CASKGGGAQDYGYTF. The CDR3 nucleotides are TGTGCCAGTAAAGGTGGGGGGGCCCAGGACTATGGCTACACCTTC.

The CDR3 DNA reads as TGTGCCAGCAGCCAGATCGTTGAGGGGGCAGTCAAAAACATTCAGTACTTC. This codes for CASSQIVEGAVKNIQYF. The chain links TRBV4-2 to TRBJ2-4; 7 positions match TRBD1. Germline CDR1 reads LGHNA; CDR2 reads YNFKEQ. Unmatched junction bases numbered 11, after V lost 3 bases and J lost 3 bases. The CDR3 totals 17 residues.

The CDR3 here is CATSDRPGRTTGSYNEQFF. Here the CDR3 DNA reads TGTGCCACCAGTGACCGACCGGGACGCACGACGGGGTCCTACAATGAGCAGTTCTTC. This chain links TRBV24-1 with TRBJ2-1; either TRBD1 or TRBD2 may fit D (5 bases each). V lost 4 bases and J 1 base, leaving 22 bases between the germline ends. The CDR3 extends over 19 amino acids. Germline-derived CDR1 and CDR2 are KGHDR and SFDVKD.

In DNA form, the CDR3 reads TGTGCCAGCAGTTACGTAAATTCACCCCTCCACTTT. Encoded protein: CASSYVNSPLHF. V gene TRBV6-5 combines with J gene TRBJ1-6, with unresolved D. There are 12 residues in the CDR3. Germline V gene lookup returns CDR1 MNHEY and CDR2 SVGAGI. V was clipped by 2 bases and J by 7 bases, with 3 bases between them.

J is TRBJ2-2 and V is TRBV5-6, with TRBD1 identical over 9 bases. The length of the CDR3 is 15 residues. V was clipped by 5 bases and J by 4 bases; unmatched bases: 6. CDR1 SGHDT and CDR2 YYEEEE come from the germline V gene. CDR3 bases: TGTGCCAGCAGGCCCCCGGGACAGGGCACCGGGGAGCTGTTTTTT. As protein: CASRPPGQGTGELFF. The complete variable domain, with remaining parts taken from reference TRBV5-6 and TRBJ2-2, reads DAGVTQSPTHLIKTRGQQVTLRCSPKSGHDTVSWYQQALGQGPQFIFQYYEEEERQRGNFPDRFSGHQFPNYSSELNVNALLLGDSALYLCASRPPGQGTGELFFGEGSRLTVL.

The rearrangement uses TRBV5-4 and TRBJ2-1; 7 nucleotides align to TRBD2. Germline lookup yields CDR1 SGHNT and CDR2 YYREEE (reference sequence). The CDR3 is made up of 16 amino acids. V was pared by 7 bases and J by 5 bases, with 15 bases of the junction left unmatched. CDR3 DNA sequence: TGTGCCAGCGGTTACGTGGGGTTAAGCGGGAACAATGAGCAGTTCTTC. Encoded protein: CASGYVGLSGNNEQFF. The whole variable domain, remainder taken from reference TRBV5-4 and TRBJ2-1, is ETGVTQSPTHLIKTRGQQVTLRCSSQSGHNTVSWYQQALGQGPQFIFQYYREEENGRGNFPPRFSGLQFPNYSSELNVNALELDDSALYLCASGYVGLSGNNEQFFGPGTRLTVL.

V is TRBV7-2 and J is TRBJ1-1; D not resolved. Trimming stripped 3 bases from V and 0 bases from J, with 8 bases between. The CDR3 extends over 14 amino acids. CDR1 SGHTA and CDR2 FQGNSA come from the germline V gene. The CDR3 spells CASSFDGLNTEAFF. The DNA for the CDR3 is TGTGCCAGCAGCTTTGACGGATTGAACACTGAAGCTTTCTTT.

The chain links TRBV28 to TRBJ1-5, with TRBD1 as a possible D gene (5 bases). The length of the CDR3 is 14 residues. V lost 4 bases and J 5 bases, leaving 12 bases between the germline ends. Germline V lookup: CDR1 MDHEN, CDR2 SYDVKM. The CDR3: CASSSGTLHQPQHF. CDR3 sequence (DNA): TGTGCCAGCAGTTCGGGGACCCTTCATCAGCCCCAGCATTTT.

This chain joins TRBV4-3 and TRBJ1-5, with D possibly being TRBD1 (5 bases). Deletions cut 0 bases from V and 2 bases from J, with 14 bases between. The germline CDR1 and CDR2 sequences are LGHNA and YSLEER. The CDR3 length is 17 residues. CDR3 in amino acids: CASSQDVQGGGNQPQHF. CDR3 bases: TGCGCCAGCAGCCAAGATGTTCAGGGCGGTGGCAATCAGCCCCAGCATTTT.

The CDR3 reads CASSPGQGKDEQFF. CDR3 in DNA: TGTGCCAGCAGCCCGGGACAGGGGAAGGATGAGCAGTTCTTC. J is TRBJ2-1 and V is TRBV27, with 10 bases identical to TRBD1. Germline CDR1 and CDR2: MNHEY and SMNVEV (reference sequence). The CDR3 is 14 residues long. The trim removed 6 bases at V and 8 bases at J, leaving 7 bases unmatched.

The chain carries TRBV7-2 and TRBJ1-3; 7 bases fit TRBD1. The germline CDR1 and CDR2 sequences are SGHTA and FQGNSA. V shed 6 bases, J shed 3 bases, and the junction held 2 bases outside the gene matches. This CDR3 spans 13 amino acids. CDR3 DNA sequence: TGTGCCAGCAGGGGACAGTTTGGAAACACCATATATTTT. It codes for CASRGQFGNTIYF.

The chain employs TRBV5-4 and TRBJ1-1, with 9 bases lining up with TRBD1. The CDR3 sequence is 15 residues long. Germline V gene sequence: CDR1 SGHNT, CDR2 YYREEE (reference sequence). Unmatched junction bases numbered 6, after V lost 4 bases and J lost 2 bases. CDR3 DNA sequence: TGTGCCAGCAGCATGACAGGGGGAATAAACACTGAAGCTTTCTTT. Amino acids: CASSMTGGINTEAFF.

The chain couples TRBV7-9 to TRBJ2-1; 7 positions match TRBD2. Losses at the gene ends were 5 bases for V and 7 bases for J; bases not matched to a gene: 8. The CDR3 loop spans 14 amino acids. Germline V gives CDR1 SEHNR, CDR2 FQNEAQ (reference sequence). CDR3 amino acids: CASSKAGSPNEQFF. The CDR3 nucleotides are TGTGCCAGCAGCAAAGCGGGATCCCCGAATGAGCAGTTCTTC.

The rearrangement uses TRBV6-6 and TRBJ2-5, with 9 bases identical to TRBD1. The length of the CDR3 is 14 residues. The trim removed 2 bases at V and 4 bases at J, leaving 2 bases unmatched. The germline gives CDR1 MNHNY, CDR2 SVGAGI (reference sequence). The CDR3 coding sequence is TGTGCCAGCAGTTACCTGGACAGGGGAGAGACCCAGTACTTC. Its protein is CASSYLDRGETQYF.

V and J are TRBV11-3 and TRBJ2-7, with 7 bases that match TRBD1. The V and J ends lost 1 base and 4 bases, in that order; junction bases with no gene match: 4. The CDR3 is 14 residues long. The V gene's germline CDR1 is SGHNT and CDR2 YENEEA. DNA for the CDR3: TGTGCCAGCAGCTTAGGGGTACAGGGGTACGAGCAGTACTTC. It is translated as CASSLGVQGYEQYF.

This chain joins TRBV5-4 and TRBJ2-5; tentatively, D is TRBD2 (5 bases). This CDR3 has 15 residues. Germline V gene data show CDR1 as SGHNT and CDR2 as YYREEE (reference sequence). Trimming took off 3 bases at V and 2 bases at J, with 14 bases between the two ends. The CDR3 coding sequence is TGTGCCAGCAGCTCCCGACTAACCGATCAAGAGACCCAGTACTTC. This codes for CASSSRLTDQETQYF. Combining the CDR3 with reference TRBV5-4 and TRBJ2-5 gives the whole variable domain ETGVTQSPTHLIKTRGQQVTLRCSSQSGHNTVSWYQQALGQGPQFIFQYYREEENGRGNFPPRFSGLQFPNYSSELNVNALELDDSALYLCASSSRLTDQETQYFGPGTRLLVL.

This chain joins TRBV27 and TRBJ2-2; no reliable D call. Germline V gene lookup returns CDR1 MNHEY and CDR2 SMNVEV (reference sequence). V was pared by 4 bases and J by 7 bases, with 10 bases between. This CDR3 is 13 amino acids long. CDR3 amino acids: CASSSHVVGELFF. CDR3 DNA: TGTGCCAGCAGTTCTCACGTTGTCGGGGAGCTGTTTTTT.

The chain combines TRBV28 with TRBJ1-1; the D is unclear. This CDR3 has 12 residues. Germline V gene sequence: CDR1 MDHEN, CDR2 SYDVKM. Trimming removed 5 bases from V and 5 bases from J, with 9 bases in between. This CDR3 is CASSRALTEAFF. For the CDR3, the DNA is TGTGCCAGCAGTCGGGCTTTGACTGAAGCTTTCTTT.

The chain is built from TRBV30 and TRBJ1-5; no definite D call. The ends were cut back, 5 bases at V and 4 bases at J, with 15 bases in the middle. Germline V CDR1 and CDR2: GTSNPN, SVGIG (reference sequence). The CDR3 covers 14 residues. The DNA of the CDR3 is TGTGCCTGGGTCCCAGCAGGACGGAATCAGCCCCAGCATTTT. This translates into CAWVPAGRNQPQHF.

The chain carries TRBV7-6 and TRBJ1-3; no reliable D call. CDR3 length: 14 amino acids. Trimming pared 5 bases from V and 4 bases from J, leaving 12 bases between. Germline V lookup: CDR1 SGHVS, CDR2 FNYEAQ. The DNA for the CDR3 is TGTGCCAGCAGCCCCTTCGATTCAGGAAACACCATATATTTT. It specifies CASSPFDSGNTIYF.

The chain carries TRBV7-2 and TRBJ1-3, with TRBD1 matching over 8 bases. J was trimmed by 0 bases and V by 5 bases; bases with no gene match: 6. Per the germline V gene, CDR1 is SGHTA and CDR2 is FQGNSA. The CDR3 length is 16 residues. CDR3: CASSPRDRLSGNTIYF. In DNA, the CDR3 is TGTGCCAGCAGCCCCCGGGACAGGCTCTCTGGAAACACCATATATTTT.

The V and J genes are TRBV30 and TRBJ1-1; maybe TRBD1 (6 bases). This CDR3 comprises 14 residues. The V gene lost 5 bases and the J gene lost 7 bases, with 20 bases spanning the gap. The V gene's germline CDR1 is GTSNPN and CDR2 SVGIG (reference sequence). CDR3 sequence reads: CAWSQGSRGFEAFF. The CDR3, as DNA: TGTGCCTGGTCACAGGGCTCCCGGGGTTTTGAAGCTTTCTTT.

This rearrangement joins TRBV2 to TRBJ2-3; unclear D gene. V shed 6 bases and J shed 4 bases, with 17 bases lying between them. Germline V gene lookup returns CDR1 SNHLY and CDR2 FYNNEI. This CDR3 spans 15 amino acids. CDR3 protein: CASSPSWVAADTQYF. The CDR3, as DNA: TGTGCCAGCAGCCCCAGTTGGGTAGCAGCAGATACGCAGTATTTT.

This rearrangement joins TRBV30 to TRBJ1-1, with a tentative D call TRBD1 (5 bases). The V end was cut by 3 bases, the J end by 4 bases, with 12 bases between. CDR3 size: 13 residues. Germline V lookup: CDR1 GTSNPN, CDR2 SVGIG (reference sequence). As DNA, the CDR3 is TGTGCCTGGAGGGGCCCGAGGGGCACTGAAGCTTTCTTT. Translated, it gives CAWRGPRGTEAFF.

The genes are TRBV5-6 and TRBJ1-5; a weak D match, TRBD1 (5 bases). Germline V gene lookup returns CDR1 SGHDT and CDR2 YYEEEE. The V end lost 1 base, the J end lost 2 bases, and 13 bases lay between the germline ends. This CDR3 spans 16 amino acids. CDR3 DNA: TGTGCCAGCAGCTTGTATGCAGGGATAGGCAATCAGCCCCAGCATTTT. It translates to CASSLYAGIGNQPQHF.